The clone carrying this TCR beta chain was picked up a small number of times. The antigen is unknown. Each TCR beta cDNA library carried unique molecular identifiers. Each sample of roughly 0.95 to 10 million input T cells yielded approximately 500,000 cDNA molecules, so each molecule approximated one T cell. One entry per CDR3 protein results from TCRdb running MiXCR on the PCR reads. The sample shows roughly 600,000 distinct CDR3 sequences, around 40% of them seen only once. The data belong to a study of post-analysis software for immune sequencing data. Study at large: Secondary progressive, relapsing-remitting and progressive-relapsing multiple sclerosis were among the included disease courses. Study-level findings and limits: Same-batch preparations were strongly co-clustered by F measure. Comparison with controls showed significantly lower normalized Chao1 diversity in multiple sclerosis patients.

The receptor's source is a girl between 5 and 17 years old with multiple sclerosis. The sequenced material came from blood.

CDR3 bases: TGTGCCAGCAGCTTAATTCCCACGGGAGGGTCCTACAATGAGCAGTTCTTC. Its protein is CASSLIPTGGSYNEQFF. The chain is built from TRBV7-6 and TRBJ2-1; 8 bases are shared with TRBD2. From germline, CDR1 is SGHVS and CDR2 FNYEAQ. V lost 2 bases, J lost 1 base, and 7 bases stayed unmatched. The CDR3 length is 17 residues. Filled out from reference TRBV7-6 and TRBJ2-1, the complete variable domain reads GAGVSQSPRYKVTKRGQDVALRCDPISGHVSLYWYRQALGQGPEFLTYFNYEAQQDKSGLPNDRFSAERPEGSISTLTIQRTEQRDSAMYRCASSLIPTGGSYNEQFFGPGTRLTVL.